The text below deals with one TCR beta chain. Libraries were prepared by immunoSEQ multiplex PCR; TCRdb keeps only in-frame clonotypes and omits some of them. The data show about 160,000 clones, with 80% seen just once and about 3.4% held by the top ten. The data originate from a study of blood T cell repertoires in COVID-19. The CDR3 has 14 amino acids. V shed 5 bases and J shed 7 bases, with 18 bases lying between them. From germline, CDR1 is SGHAT and CDR2 FQNNGV. The sample comprised PBMCs or T cells enriched from blood (not recorded which). This clonotype was sampled from a woman aged 55-70 years who had recovered from COVID-19. The chain has TRBV11-2 and TRBJ2-7; a weak D match, TRBD1 (6 bases). CDR3 coding DNA: TGTGCCAGCAGCCCTAGCAGGGGCGCAGGGGAGCAGTACTTC. Residues: CASSPSRGAGEQYF.